Following are 2 T cell receptor beta chains from one sample sequenced in a study of blood T cell repertoires in COVID-19. Clones were read by immunoSEQ multiplex PCR, and TCRdb kept only the in-frame ones, dropping some. This table has tens of thousands of clones, about 89% appearing once. The specimen sequenced was peripheral blood. These receptors were obtained from a man in his 70s with active or convalescent COVID-19.

The table lists this clone with a count of one. V gene TRBV3-1 (or the pseudogene TRBV3-2) combines with J gene TRBJ2-3; D remains ambiguous. There are 15 residues in the CDR3. V shed 4 bases and J shed 5 bases, with 16 bases lying between them. The germline V gene has CDR1 LGHDT and CDR2 YNNKEL (reference sequence). In DNA, the CDR3 is TGTGCCAGCAGCCCCCAAGGCACCACGGGAGATACGCAGTATTTT. This codes for CASSPQGTTGDTQYF.

The chain links TRBV6-1 to TRBJ1-6; the D gene is possibly TRBD1 (5 bases). This CDR3 is built from 13 residues. CDR1 MNHNS and CDR2 SASEGT come from the germline V gene. The germline V and J ends were trimmed by 0 bases and 9 bases, with 6 bases remaining between them. The chain's CDR3 is CASSEAQGSPLHF. CDR3 in DNA: TGTGCCAGCAGTGAAGCGCAGGGTTCACCCCTCCACTTT.